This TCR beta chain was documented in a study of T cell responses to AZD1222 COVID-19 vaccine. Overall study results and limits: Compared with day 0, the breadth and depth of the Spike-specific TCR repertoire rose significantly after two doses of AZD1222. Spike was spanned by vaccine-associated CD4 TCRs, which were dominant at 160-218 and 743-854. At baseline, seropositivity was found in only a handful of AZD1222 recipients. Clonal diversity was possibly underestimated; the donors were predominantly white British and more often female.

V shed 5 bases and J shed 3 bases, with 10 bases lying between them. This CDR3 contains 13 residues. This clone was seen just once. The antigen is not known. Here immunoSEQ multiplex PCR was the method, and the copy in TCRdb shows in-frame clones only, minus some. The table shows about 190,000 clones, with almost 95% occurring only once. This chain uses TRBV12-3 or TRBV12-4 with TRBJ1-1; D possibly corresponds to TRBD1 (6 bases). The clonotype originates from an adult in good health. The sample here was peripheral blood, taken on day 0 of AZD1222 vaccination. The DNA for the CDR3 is TGTGCCAGCAGTCCGGACAGAGACACTGAAGCTTTCTTT. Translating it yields CASSPDRDTEAFF.